Presented here are 4 T cell receptor beta chains from one specimen sequenced in a study of human T cells and chemical hapten exposure. TCRdb processed the RACE reads anew with MiXCR; each CDR3 protein has one entry. The data show tens of thousands of distinct CDR3 sequences, over 9% seen once. Time point: pre-sensitization, week 0. Treatment in this sample: therapeutic diphenylcyclopropenone sensitization with weekly scalp DPC. Sequencing was performed on whole blood, taken in connection with sensitization to the hapten diphenylcyclopropenone (DPC). These receptors were obtained from a man aged 40-49 years with alopecia areata. Some clones in this sample may be carry-over from other donors' samples.

This clonotype was counted ten times or more. J is TRBJ2-1 and V is TRBV12-3 or TRBV12-4; a possible D gene is TRBD2 (5 bases). The ends were cut back, 6 bases at V and 2 bases at J, with 20 bases in the middle. CDR3 length: 17 residues. In nucleotides, the CDR3 is TGTGCCAGCAGCTCCCCACGGACTGGATCCCCCTACAATGAGCAGTTCTTC. Amino acids: CASSSPRTGSPYNEQFF.

There are a few counts of this clonotype. Germline and junction disagree at one end, which may indicate a read error. The chain is built from TRBV7-9 and TRBJ2-5; D not resolved. The V gene's germline CDR1 is SEHNR and CDR2 FQNEAQ (reference sequence). This CDR3 region has 11 residues. This CDR3 reads CASSLESLRNF. The CDR3 bases are TGTGCCAGCAGCTTAGAGTCCCTCCGGAACTTC.

Worth noting for this clonotype: A read error may explain this, as a much larger clone is one base away. This rearrangement joins TRBV27 to TRBJ1-5; D is uncertain. This CDR3 is 13 amino acids long. V dropped 3 bases and J dropped 9 bases, with 12 bases sitting between them. CDR1 and CDR2 from the germline V gene are MNHEY and SMNVEV (reference sequence). CDR3 coding DNA: TGTGCCAGCAGTTTGACCCCCTATCCGCCCCAGCATTTT. It encodes CASSLTPYPPQHF.

The chain couples TRBV7-9 to TRBJ2-3; 10 positions agree with TRBD2. The CDR3 length is 15 residues. Germline V CDR1 and CDR2: SEHNR, FQNEAQ (reference sequence). Trimming took 5 bases from V and 0 from J; bases not matched to a gene: 2. CDR3 bases: TGTGCCAGCAGCGGACTAGCGGAAAGCACAGATACGCAGTATTTT. Its translation is CASSGLAESTDTQYF.